This T cell receptor (beta chain) is drawn from a study of blood T cell repertoires in COVID-19. Study-wide background: From T cells, B-cell-depleted T cells, or PBMCs came the material, which was cDNA or gDNA.

J gave up 2 bases and V 6 bases, and 4 bases lay outside the gene matches. The CDR3 runs to 14 residues. The germline V gene encodes CDR1 MNHEY and CDR2 SVGAGI. Original data processing: It was from reference gene primer amplification that nucleated cell counts were estimated. Profiling relied on immunoSEQ multiplex PCR, and the TCRdb table lists in-frame clones only, not all of them. D and trimming come from the DNA, and the V and J calls and clone size come from that table. The sample contains roughly 100,000 clones, 70% to 80% of which appear only once. The sequenced sample was peripheral blood. The TCR comes from a woman of 80 years or more with active or convalescent COVID-19. The chain is built from TRBV6-5 and TRBJ2-3, with 8 nucleotides matching TRBD1. This CDR3 is CASRPGQATDTQYF. As DNA, the CDR3 is TGTGCCAGCAGGCCGGGACAGGCCACAGATACGCAGTATTTT.